This T cell receptor (beta chain) was captured by sequencing in a study of patients and donors after allogeneic stem cell transplantation. Using its own MiXCR run on the RT-PCR reads, TCRdb lists one record per CDR3 protein. This table has under 30,000 distinct CDR3 sequences, roughly 43% appearing once. The CDR3 is 16 residues long. V lost 7 bases and J lost 1, with 20 bases in between. The germline gives CDR1 DFQATT, CDR2 SNEGSKA (reference sequence). There are a few counts of this clonotype. The clonotype was recovered from a human donor who was either an allogeneic HSCT recipient or a stem cell or donor lymphocyte infusion donor (not recorded which). It is not recorded whose cells these are; they may come from a transplant donor. The specimen sequenced was blood, either unsorted or a sorted T cell fraction (not recorded which). The chain carries TRBV20-1 and TRBJ2-4; D may be TRBD1 (6 bases). The CDR3 sequence is CSVVRGIWSAKNIQYF. CDR3 nucleotides: TGCAGTGTCGTCAGGGGAATTTGGTCGGCCAAAAACATTCAGTACTTC.